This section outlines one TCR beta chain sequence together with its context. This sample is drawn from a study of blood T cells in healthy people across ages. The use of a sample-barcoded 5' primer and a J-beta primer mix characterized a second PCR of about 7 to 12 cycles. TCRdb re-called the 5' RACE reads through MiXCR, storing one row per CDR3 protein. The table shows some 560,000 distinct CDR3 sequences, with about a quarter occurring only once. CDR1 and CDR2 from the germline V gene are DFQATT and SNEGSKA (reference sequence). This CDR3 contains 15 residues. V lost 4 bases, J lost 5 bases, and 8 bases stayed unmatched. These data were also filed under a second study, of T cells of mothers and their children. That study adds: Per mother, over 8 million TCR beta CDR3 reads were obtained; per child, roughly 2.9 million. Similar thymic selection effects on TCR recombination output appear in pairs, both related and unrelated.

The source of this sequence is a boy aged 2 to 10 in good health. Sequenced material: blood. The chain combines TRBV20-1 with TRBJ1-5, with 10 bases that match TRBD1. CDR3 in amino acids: CSATRDRGSHQPQHF. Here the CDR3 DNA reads TGCAGTGCTACCCGGGACAGGGGAAGCCATCAGCCCCAGCATTTT.